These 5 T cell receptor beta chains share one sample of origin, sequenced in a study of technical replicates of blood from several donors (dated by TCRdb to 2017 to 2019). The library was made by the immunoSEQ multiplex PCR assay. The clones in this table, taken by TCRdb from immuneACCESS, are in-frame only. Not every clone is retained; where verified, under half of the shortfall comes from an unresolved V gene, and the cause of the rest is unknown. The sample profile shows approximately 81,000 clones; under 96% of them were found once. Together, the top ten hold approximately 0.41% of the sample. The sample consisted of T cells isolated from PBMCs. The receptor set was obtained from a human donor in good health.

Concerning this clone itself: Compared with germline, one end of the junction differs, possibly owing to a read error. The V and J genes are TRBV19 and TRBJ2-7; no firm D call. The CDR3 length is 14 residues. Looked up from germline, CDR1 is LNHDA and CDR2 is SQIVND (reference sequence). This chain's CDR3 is CASSMEPSTYEQYF. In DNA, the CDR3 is TGTGCCAGCAGTATGGAGCCTAGTACCTACGAGCAGTACTTC.

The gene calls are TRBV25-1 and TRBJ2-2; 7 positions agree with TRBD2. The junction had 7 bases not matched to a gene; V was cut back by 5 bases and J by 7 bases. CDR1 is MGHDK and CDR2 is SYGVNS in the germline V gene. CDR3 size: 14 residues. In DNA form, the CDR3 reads TGTGCCAGCAGTCAGTACGCGGGAGTCGGGGAGCTGTTTTTT. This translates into CASSQYAGVGELFF.

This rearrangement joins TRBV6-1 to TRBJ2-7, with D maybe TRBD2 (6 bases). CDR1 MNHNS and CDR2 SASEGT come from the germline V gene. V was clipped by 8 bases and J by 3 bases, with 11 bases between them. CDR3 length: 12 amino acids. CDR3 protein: CASFKGLYEQYF. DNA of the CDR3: TGTGCCAGCTTTAAGGGACTCTACGAGCAGTACTTC.

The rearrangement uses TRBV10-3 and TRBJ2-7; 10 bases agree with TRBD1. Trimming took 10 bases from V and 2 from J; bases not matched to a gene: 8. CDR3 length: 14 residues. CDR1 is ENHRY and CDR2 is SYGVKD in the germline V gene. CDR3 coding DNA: TGTGCCACCGACCCGGGACAGGGGACCTACGAGCAGTACTTC. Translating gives CATDPGQGTYEQYF.

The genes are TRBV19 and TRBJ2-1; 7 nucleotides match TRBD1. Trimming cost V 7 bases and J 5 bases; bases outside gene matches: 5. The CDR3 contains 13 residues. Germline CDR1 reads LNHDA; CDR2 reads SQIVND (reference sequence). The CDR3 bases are TGTGCCAGTATGCGACAGGGCCACAATGAGCAGTTCTTC. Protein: CASMRQGHNEQFF.